The 13 T cell receptor gamma chains listed next were all sequenced from one sample in a study of Vδ1+ human thymocytes (dated by TCRdb to 2016 to 2019). General conclusions and limits of the study: Unlike the oligoclonal repertoires in peripheral blood, the thymic TRG and TRD repertoires appeared highly polyclonal, with Gaussian CDR3 length distributions.

Instrument used: Illumina MiSeq. RNA extraction was carried out with the RNeasy mini kit, and reverse transcription was then done using Superscript III. CDR3 amplicons were generated by multiplex PCR with pooled V-gene forward primers and a constant-region reverse primer carrying Illumina adaptor overhangs. TCRdb reprocessed the public reads with the caller CATT; rows with the same DNA were merged afterwards. In this sample the table shows more than 25,000 gamma-chain clones, roughly a fifth of which occur a single time. The ten largest clones represent 1.5% to 2% of the sample. No antigen is known for these receptors. The material sequenced was Vdelta1+ gamma-delta thymocytes from the thymus. The cell subset or site label here, explained by the study, means: FACS-sorted CD3+ TCRalphabeta- TCRVdelta1+ TCRVdelta2- thymocytes. The origin of the receptors is a boy younger than two who had congenital heart surgery.

A few counts support this clone. The chain links TRGV9 to TRGJ1 or TRGJ2. This CDR3 region has 14 residues. V shed 6 bases, J shed 2 bases, and the junction held 10 bases outside the gene matches. Germline values: CDR1 GITISATS, CDR2 ISYDGTV (reference sequence). The CDR3 sequence: CALWIDPDYYKKLF. The CDR3, as DNA: TGTGCCTTGTGGATCGATCCGGATTATTATAAGAAACTCTTT.

A word on this clone: The sample contains more than one DNA sequence encoding this CDR3. This chain connects TRGV4 to TRGJ1 or TRGJ2. The V gene end was trimmed by 3 bases and the J gene end by 9 bases; junction bases not matched to a gene: 5. The CDR3 is 11 residues long. In germline, CDR1 is EGSTGY, CDR2 YDSYTSSV. CDR3 sequence: CATWDRGKKLF. The DNA for the CDR3 is TGTGCCACCTGGGATCGTGGTAAGAAACTCTTT.

This clone is a singleton in its sample. Only one base separates this from a far larger clonotype, so it likely reflects a read error. The chain is built from TRGV9 and TRGJP. Per the germline V gene, CDR1 is GITISATS and CDR2 is ISYDGTV (reference sequence). This CDR3 contains 16 residues. Here the CDR3 reads CALWEVQELGKKSKVF. The DNA for the CDR3 is TGTGCCTTGTGGGAGGTGCAAGAGTTGGGCAAAAAAAGCAAGGTATTT.

This sequence joins TRGV9 and TRGJP2. The CDR3 consists of 11 residues. V shed 6 bases, J shed 8 bases, and the junction held 3 bases outside the gene matches. Germline V gene lookup returns CDR1 GITISATS and CDR2 ISYDGTV (reference sequence). CDR3 sequence (DNA): TGTGCCTTGTGGCGCGATTGGATCAAGACGTTT. Protein product: CALWRDWIKTF.

The J gene is TRGJ1 or TRGJ2, the V gene TRGV3. CDR1 is VTNTFY, CDR2 YDVSTARD, per germline (reference sequence). The CDR3 runs 15 residues. Losses at the gene ends were 3 bases for V and 5 bases for J; bases not matched to a gene: 13. The CDR3 nucleotides are TGTGCCACCTGGGACCGTTTTTTGTGGAATTATAAGAAACTCTTT. This encodes CATWDRFLWNYKKLF.

V gene TRGV9 combines with J gene TRGJ1 or TRGJ2. This CDR3 spans 13 amino acids. V lost 5 bases and J lost 0; bases outside the gene matches: 4. Germline V gene sequence: CDR1 GITISATS, CDR2 ISYDGTV (reference sequence). The CDR3 region is CALWGPNYYKKLF. Written as DNA, the CDR3 is TGTGCCTTGTGGGGGCCGAATTATTATAAGAAACTCTTT.

In its sample, this clone was seen a few times. The chain joins TRGV3 to TRGJ1 or TRGJ2. This CDR3 contains 17 residues. Germline CDR1 and CDR2: VTNTFY and YDVSTARD (reference sequence). After removal of 0 bases from V and 3 bases from J, the junction contained 14 bases not matched to a gene. CDR3 DNA: TGTGCCACCTGGGACAGGCCTGAAAAACAGGTTTATTATAAGAAACTCTTT. Protein product: CATWDRPEKQVYYKKLF.

The sample holds a few counts of this clone. The V and J genes are TRGV2 and TRGJ1 or TRGJ2. From germline, CDR1 is EGSNGY and CDR2 YDSYNSKV. The CDR3 length is 14 residues. Unmatched junction bases numbered 14, after V lost 5 bases and J lost 7 bases. Here the CDR3 DNA reads TGTGCCACCTGGGCCTACCCAGGGGGATATAAGAAACTCTTT. Translating it yields CATWAYPGGYKKLF.

V gene TRGV4 combines with J gene TRGJ1 or TRGJ2. The CDR3 length is 12 residues. The V gene end was trimmed by 3 bases and the J gene end by 6 bases; junction bases not matched to a gene: 5. Germline V gene sequence: CDR1 EGSTGY, CDR2 YDSYTSSV. CDR3 DNA sequence: TGTGCCACCTGGGATACCCTTTATAAGAAACTCTTT. Encoded protein: CATWDTLYKKLF.

The chain carries TRGV3 and TRGJ1 or TRGJ2. J was trimmed by 3 bases and V by 4 bases; bases with no gene match: 9. There are 14 residues in the CDR3. Germline CDR1 VTNTFY, CDR2 YDVSTARD (reference sequence). Written as DNA, the CDR3 is TGTGCCACCTGGGAAAGGCCAACTTATTATAAGAAACTCTTT. It yields the protein CATWERPTYYKKLF.

This clone is medium-sized (0.01 to 0.1%) within its sample. At the DNA level, this CDR3 is encoded by other sequences in the same sample as well. The V and J genes are TRGV3 and TRGJ1 or TRGJ2. Trimming cost V 0 bases and J 7 bases; bases outside gene matches: 3. The CDR3 has 12 residues. CDR1 and CDR2 from the germline V gene are VTNTFY and YDVSTARD (reference sequence). CDR3 sequence: CATWDRRYKKLF. For the CDR3, the DNA is TGTGCCACCTGGGACAGGCGATATAAGAAACTCTTT.

About this clone itself: At the DNA level, this CDR3 is encoded by other sequences in the same sample as well. The V and J genes are TRGV2 and TRGJ1 or TRGJ2. The CDR3 contains 11 residues. The trim removed 0 bases at V and 11 bases at J, leaving 4 bases unmatched. Germline V gene lookup returns CDR1 EGSNGY and CDR2 YDSYNSKV. The CDR3 spells CATWDGPEKLF. Written as DNA, the CDR3 is TGTGCCACCTGGGACGGGCCCGAGAAACTCTTT.

In the case of this clone: At one of its ends the junction is not consistent with the germline gene, which may arise from a read error. Other nucleotide sequences in the sample specify the same CDR3. V and J are TRGV2 and TRGJP2. Germline lookup yields CDR1 EGSNGY and CDR2 YDSYNSKV. There are 15 residues in the CDR3. In DNA, the CDR3 is TGTGCCACCTGGGACGGGCGGCGTAGTGATTGGATCAAGACTTTT. Protein product: CATWDGRRSDWIKTF.